This T cell receptor beta chain was observed in a study of T cell responses to AZD1222 COVID-19 vaccine. The CDR3 is 14 amino acids. Germline CDR1 is GTSNPN and CDR2 is SVGIG (reference sequence). V lost 0 bases and J 3 bases, leaving 9 bases between the germline ends. TCRdb's table, derived via immunoSEQ multiplex PCR, lists solely in-frame clones and lacks some. The table records 180,000 or so clones, more than 85% of them present only once. The sample in question was peripheral blood, obtained 28 days after the second AZD1222 dose. This TCR came from an adult who received the AZD1222 COVID-19 vaccine. The chain couples TRBV30 to TRBJ1-5; no reliable D call. This chain's CDR3 is CAWSVRPHNQPQHF. In nucleotides, the CDR3 is TGTGCCTGGAGTGTAAGGCCGCACAATCAGCCCCAGCATTTT. Based on the CDR3 plus reference TRBV30 and TRBJ1-5, the full variable domain is SQTIHQWPATLVQPVGSPLSLECTVEGTSNPNLYWYRQAAGRGLQLLFYSVGIGQISSEVPQNLSASRPQDRQFILSSKKLLLSDSGFYLCAWSVRPHNQPQHFGDGTRLSIL.